This T cell receptor (beta chain) was found in a study of cytomegalovirus exposure and HLA in healthy donors. Notes on the study in general: Published work reported that the classifier diagnosed cytomegalovirus status with high specificity and sensitivity. Rarity held for most TCR sequences, but there were some public TCRs that occurred in many donors. The study put roughly 160 TCR beta chains on its list as cytomegalovirus-associated.

The donors were members of the roughly 120-subject validation cohort (separate from the 666-subject first cohort). Profiled with immunoSEQ multiplex PCR; TCRdb holds only in-frame clones, not every one. The sample contains about 130,000 clones, roughly 93% of which appear only once. This clone was counted a few times. Its antigen is as yet unknown. With 2 bases removed from V and 3 bases from J, the gap between germline ends came to 5 bases. The CDR3 is 12 residues long. Germline V lookup: CDR1 MNHNS, CDR2 SASEGT. The chain recombines TRBV6-1 with TRBJ2-7, with D unresolved. Sequenced material: PBMCs. This clonotype originated in a man between 18 and 29 years old in good health and CMV-seropositive. The CDR3 nucleotides are TGTGCCAGCAGTGAACCGGGCTACGAGCAGTACTTC. Its translation: CASSEPGYEQYF.